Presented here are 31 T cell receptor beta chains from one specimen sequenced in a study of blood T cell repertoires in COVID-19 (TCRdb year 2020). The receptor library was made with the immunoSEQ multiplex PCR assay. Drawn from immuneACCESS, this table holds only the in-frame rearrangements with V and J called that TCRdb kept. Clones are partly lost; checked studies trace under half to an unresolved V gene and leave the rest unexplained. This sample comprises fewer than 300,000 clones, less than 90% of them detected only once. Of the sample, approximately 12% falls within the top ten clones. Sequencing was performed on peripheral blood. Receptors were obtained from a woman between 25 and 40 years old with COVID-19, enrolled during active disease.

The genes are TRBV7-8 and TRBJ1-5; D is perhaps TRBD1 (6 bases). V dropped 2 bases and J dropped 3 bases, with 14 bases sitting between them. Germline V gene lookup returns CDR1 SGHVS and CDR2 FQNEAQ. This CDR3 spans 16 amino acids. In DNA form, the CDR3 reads TGTGCCAGCAGCTTACGGGCAGGGACATTCAATCAGCCCCAGCATTTT. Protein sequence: CASSLRAGTFNQPQHF.

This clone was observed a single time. In DNA form, the CDR3 reads TGTGCCAGCAGCTTATCGCTTAGCGGGGGGGGACTGTCCTACGAGCAGTACTTC. It specifies CASSLSLSGGGLSYEQYF. The chain couples TRBV7-2 to TRBJ2-7; 11 bases fit TRBD2. The CDR3 runs 18 residues. Losses at the gene ends were 2 bases for V and 1 base for J; bases not matched to a gene: 10. Germline V gene sequence: CDR1 SGHTA, CDR2 FQGNSA.

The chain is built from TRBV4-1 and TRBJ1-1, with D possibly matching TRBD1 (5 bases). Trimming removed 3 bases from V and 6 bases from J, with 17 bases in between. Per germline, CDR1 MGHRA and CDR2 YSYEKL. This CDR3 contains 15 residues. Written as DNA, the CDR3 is TGCGCCAGCAGCCAGGCGAGGCGGGGCAGGGCTGAAGCTTTCTTT. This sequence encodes CASSQARRGRAEAFF.

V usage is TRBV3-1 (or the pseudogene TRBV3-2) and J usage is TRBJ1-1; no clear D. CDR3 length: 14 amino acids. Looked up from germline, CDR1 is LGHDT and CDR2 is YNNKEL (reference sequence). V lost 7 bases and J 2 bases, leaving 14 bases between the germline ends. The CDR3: CASTLRLGNTEAFF. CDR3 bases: TGTGCCAGCACGCTGAGGTTGGGTAACACTGAAGCTTTCTTT.

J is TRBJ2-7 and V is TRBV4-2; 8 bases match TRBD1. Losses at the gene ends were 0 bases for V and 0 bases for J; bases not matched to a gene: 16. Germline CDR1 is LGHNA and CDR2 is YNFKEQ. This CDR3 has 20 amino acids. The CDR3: CASSQDSRGQESPSSYEQYF. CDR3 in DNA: TGTGCCAGCAGCCAAGATTCAAGGGGACAGGAGAGCCCCAGCTCCTACGAGCAGTACTTC.

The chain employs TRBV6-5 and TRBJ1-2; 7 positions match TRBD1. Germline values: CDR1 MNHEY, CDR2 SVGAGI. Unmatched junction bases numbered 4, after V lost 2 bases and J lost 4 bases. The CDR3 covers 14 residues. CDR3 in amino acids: CASSYRGRSYGYTF. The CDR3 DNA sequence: TGTGCCAGCAGTTACAGGGGGCGCAGCTATGGCTACACCTTC.

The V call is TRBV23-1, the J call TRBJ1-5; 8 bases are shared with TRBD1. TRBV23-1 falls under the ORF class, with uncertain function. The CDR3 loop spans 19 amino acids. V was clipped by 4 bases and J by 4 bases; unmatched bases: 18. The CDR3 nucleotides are TGCGCCAGCAGTCCCCCGCCGCCGATACAGGGGGAACATAATCAGCCCCAGCATTTT. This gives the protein CASSPPPPIQGEHNQPQHF.

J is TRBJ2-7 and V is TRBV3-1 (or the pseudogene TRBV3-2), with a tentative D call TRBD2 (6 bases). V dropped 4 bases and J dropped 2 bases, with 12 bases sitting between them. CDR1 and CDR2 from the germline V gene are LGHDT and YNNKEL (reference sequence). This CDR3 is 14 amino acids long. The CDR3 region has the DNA TGTGCCAGCAGCCCTGTGTGGGGGGCCTACGAGCAGTACTTC. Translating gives CASSPVWGAYEQYF.

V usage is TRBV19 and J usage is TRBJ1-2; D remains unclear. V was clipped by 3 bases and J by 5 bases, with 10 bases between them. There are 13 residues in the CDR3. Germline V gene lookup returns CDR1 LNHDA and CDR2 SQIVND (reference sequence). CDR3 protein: CASSMSGRYGYTF. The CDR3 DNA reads TGTGCCAGTAGTATGTCGGGTCGTTATGGCTACACCTTC. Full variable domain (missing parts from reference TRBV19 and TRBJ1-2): DGGITQSPKYLFRKEGQNVTLSCEQNLNHDAMYWYRQDPGQGLRLIYYSQIVNDFQKGDIAEGYSVSREKKESFPLTVTSAQKNPTAFYLCASSMSGRYGYTFGSGTRLTVV.

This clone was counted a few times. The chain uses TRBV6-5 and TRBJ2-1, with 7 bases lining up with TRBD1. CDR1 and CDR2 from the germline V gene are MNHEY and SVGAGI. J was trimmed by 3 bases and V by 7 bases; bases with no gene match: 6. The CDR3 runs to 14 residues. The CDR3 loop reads CASTLGQDYNEQFF. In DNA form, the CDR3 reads TGTGCCAGCACTCTAGGACAGGACTACAATGAGCAGTTCTTC.

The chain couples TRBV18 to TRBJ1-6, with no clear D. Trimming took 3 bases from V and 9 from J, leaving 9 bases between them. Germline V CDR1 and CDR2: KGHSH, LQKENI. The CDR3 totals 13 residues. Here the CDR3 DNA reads TGTGCCAGCTCACCCGCGTCTCGTTCACCCCTCCACTTT. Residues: CASSPASRSPLHF.

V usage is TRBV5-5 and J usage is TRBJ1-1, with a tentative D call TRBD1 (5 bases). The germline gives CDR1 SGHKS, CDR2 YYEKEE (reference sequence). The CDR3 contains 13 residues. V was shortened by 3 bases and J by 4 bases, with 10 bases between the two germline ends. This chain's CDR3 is CASSWGVGTEAFF. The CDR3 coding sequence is TGTGCCAGCAGCTGGGGGGTGGGCACTGAAGCTTTCTTT.

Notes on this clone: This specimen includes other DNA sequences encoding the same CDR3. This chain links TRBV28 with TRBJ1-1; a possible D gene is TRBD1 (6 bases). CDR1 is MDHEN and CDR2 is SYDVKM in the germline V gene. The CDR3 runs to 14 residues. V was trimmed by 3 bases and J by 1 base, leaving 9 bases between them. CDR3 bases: TGTGCCAGCAGTTTTAGGGGGGGGAACACTGAAGCTTTCTTT. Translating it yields CASSFRGGNTEAFF.

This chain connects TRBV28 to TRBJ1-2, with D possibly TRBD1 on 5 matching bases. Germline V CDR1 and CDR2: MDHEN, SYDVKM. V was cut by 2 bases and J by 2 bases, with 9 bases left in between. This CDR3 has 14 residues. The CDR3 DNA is TGTGCCAGCAGTTTAGGCAGGGTGAACTATGGCTACACCTTC. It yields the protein CASSLGRVNYGYTF.

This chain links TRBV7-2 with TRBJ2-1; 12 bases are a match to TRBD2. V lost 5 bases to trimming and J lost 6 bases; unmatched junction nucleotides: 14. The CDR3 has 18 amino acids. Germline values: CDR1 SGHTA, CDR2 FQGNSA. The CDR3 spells CASSPTVPSGGGINEQFF. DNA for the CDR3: TGTGCCAGCAGCCCGACGGTCCCTAGCGGGGGGGGGATCAATGAGCAGTTCTTC. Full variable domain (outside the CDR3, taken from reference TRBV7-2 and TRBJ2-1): GAGVSQSPSNKVTEKGKDVELRCDPISGHTALYWYRQSLGQGLEFLIYFQGNSAPDKSGLPSDRFSAERTGGSVSTLTIQRTQQEDSAVYLCASSPTVPSGGGINEQFFGPGTRLTVL.

The CDR3: CASTRQGAGHGYTF. The CDR3 coding sequence is TGTGCCAGCACCCGACAGGGGGCGGGACATGGCTACACCTTC. The V and J genes are TRBV28 and TRBJ1-2; TRBD1 matches at 10 bases. V was clipped by 7 bases and J by 6 bases; unmatched bases: 8. Germline lookup yields CDR1 MDHEN and CDR2 SYDVKM. The CDR3 has 14 residues.

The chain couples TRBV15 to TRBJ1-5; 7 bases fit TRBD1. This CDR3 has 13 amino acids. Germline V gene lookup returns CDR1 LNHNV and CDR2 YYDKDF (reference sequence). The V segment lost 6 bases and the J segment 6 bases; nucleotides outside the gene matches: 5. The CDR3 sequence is CATSTGVGQPQHF. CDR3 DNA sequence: TGTGCCACCAGTACAGGGGTTGGTCAGCCCCAGCATTTT.

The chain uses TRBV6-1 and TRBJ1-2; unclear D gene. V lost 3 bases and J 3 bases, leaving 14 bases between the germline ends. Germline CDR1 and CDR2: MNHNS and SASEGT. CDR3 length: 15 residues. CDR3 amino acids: CASSELAGIYYGYTF. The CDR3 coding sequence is TGTGCCAGCAGTGAGCTAGCAGGCATTTACTATGGCTACACCTTC.

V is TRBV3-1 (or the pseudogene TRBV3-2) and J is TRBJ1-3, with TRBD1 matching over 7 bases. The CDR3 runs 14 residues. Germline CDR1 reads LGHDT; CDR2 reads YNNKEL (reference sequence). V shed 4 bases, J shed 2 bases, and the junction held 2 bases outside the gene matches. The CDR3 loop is CASSRQGTGNTIYF. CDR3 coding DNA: TGTGCCAGCAGCCGACAGGGAACTGGAAACACCATATATTTT.

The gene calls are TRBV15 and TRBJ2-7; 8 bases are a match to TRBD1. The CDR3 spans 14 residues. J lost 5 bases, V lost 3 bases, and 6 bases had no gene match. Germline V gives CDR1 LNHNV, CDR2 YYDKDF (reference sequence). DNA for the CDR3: TGTGCCACCAGCAGTGATTCAGGGGGCGACGAGCAGTACTTC. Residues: CATSSDSGGDEQYF.

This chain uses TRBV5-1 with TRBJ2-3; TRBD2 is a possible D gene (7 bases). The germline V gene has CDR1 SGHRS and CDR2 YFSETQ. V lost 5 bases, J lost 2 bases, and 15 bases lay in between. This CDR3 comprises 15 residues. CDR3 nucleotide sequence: TGCGCCAGCAGACACACGGGGGGCTTCACAGATACGCAGTATTTT. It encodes CASRHTGGFTDTQYF. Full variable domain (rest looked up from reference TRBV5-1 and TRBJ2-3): KAGVTQTPRYLIKTRGQQVTLSCSPISGHRSVSWYQQTPGQGLQFLFEYFSETQRNKGNFPGRFSGRQFSNSRSEMNVSTLELGDSALYLCASRHTGGFTDTQYFGPGTRLTVL.

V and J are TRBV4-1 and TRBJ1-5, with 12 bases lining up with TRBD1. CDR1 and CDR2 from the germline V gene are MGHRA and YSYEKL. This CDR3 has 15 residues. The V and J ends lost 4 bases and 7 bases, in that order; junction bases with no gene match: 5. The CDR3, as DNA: TGCGCCAGCAGCCGGGACAGGGGGCAAGGACAGCCCCAGCATTTT. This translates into CASSRDRGQGQPQHF.

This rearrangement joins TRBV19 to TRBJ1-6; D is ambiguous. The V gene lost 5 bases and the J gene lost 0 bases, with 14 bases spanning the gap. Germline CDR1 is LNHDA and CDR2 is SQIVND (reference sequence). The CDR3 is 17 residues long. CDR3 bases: TGTGCCAGTAGTGGCGGACTTTGGAGCTCCTATAATTCACCCCTCCACTTT. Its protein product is CASSGGLWSSYNSPLHF.

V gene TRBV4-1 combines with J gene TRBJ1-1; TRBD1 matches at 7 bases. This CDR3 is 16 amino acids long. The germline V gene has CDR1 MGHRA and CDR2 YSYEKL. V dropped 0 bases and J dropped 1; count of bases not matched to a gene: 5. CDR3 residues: CASSQDGSGGNTEAFF. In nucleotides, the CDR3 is TGCGCCAGCAGCCAAGATGGATCAGGGGGGAACACTGAAGCTTTCTTT.

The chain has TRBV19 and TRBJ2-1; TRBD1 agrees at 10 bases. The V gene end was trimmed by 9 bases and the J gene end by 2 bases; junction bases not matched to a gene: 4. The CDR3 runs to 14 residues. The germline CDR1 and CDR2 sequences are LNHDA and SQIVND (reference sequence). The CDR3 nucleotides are TGTGCCAGCACGACAGGGGGCCCCTACAATGAGCAGTTCTTC. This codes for CASTTGGPYNEQFF.

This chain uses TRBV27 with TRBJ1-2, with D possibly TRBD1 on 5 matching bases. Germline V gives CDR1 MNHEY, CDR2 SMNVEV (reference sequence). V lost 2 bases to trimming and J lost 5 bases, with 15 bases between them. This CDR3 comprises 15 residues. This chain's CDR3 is CASSLTGEVGYGYTF. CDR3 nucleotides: TGTGCCAGCAGTTTAACGGGGGAGGTTGGGTATGGCTACACCTTC.

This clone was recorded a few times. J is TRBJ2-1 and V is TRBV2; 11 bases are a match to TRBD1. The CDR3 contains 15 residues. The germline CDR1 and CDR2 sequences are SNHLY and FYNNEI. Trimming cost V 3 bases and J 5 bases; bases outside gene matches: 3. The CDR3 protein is CASSEWTGGNNEQFF. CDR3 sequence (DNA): TGTGCCAGCAGTGAGTGGACAGGGGGCAACAATGAGCAGTTCTTC.

The DNA of the CDR3 is TGTGCCAGCAGCTTTATAGGGGGTGTACAAAGCAATCAGCCCCAGCATTTT. This gives the protein CASSFIGGVQSNQPQHF. V usage is TRBV3-1 (or the pseudogene TRBV3-2) and J usage is TRBJ1-5; the D gene is possibly TRBD1 (6 bases). Germline assignment: CDR1 LGHDT and CDR2 YNNKEL (reference sequence). V lost 5 bases and J lost 1, with 18 bases in between. This CDR3 spans 17 amino acids.

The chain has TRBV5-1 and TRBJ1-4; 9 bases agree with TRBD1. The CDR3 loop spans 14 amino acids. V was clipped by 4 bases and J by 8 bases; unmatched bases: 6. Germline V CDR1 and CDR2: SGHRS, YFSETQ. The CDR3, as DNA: TGCGCCAGCAGCAAGGGACAGGGTCGCGAAAAACTGTTTTTT. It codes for CASSKGQGREKLFF. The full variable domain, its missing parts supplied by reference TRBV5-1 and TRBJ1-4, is KAGVTQTPRYLIKTRGQQVTLSCSPISGHRSVSWYQQTPGQGLQFLFEYFSETQRNKGNFPGRFSGRQFSNSRSEMNVSTLELGDSALYLCASSKGQGREKLFFGSGTQLSVL.

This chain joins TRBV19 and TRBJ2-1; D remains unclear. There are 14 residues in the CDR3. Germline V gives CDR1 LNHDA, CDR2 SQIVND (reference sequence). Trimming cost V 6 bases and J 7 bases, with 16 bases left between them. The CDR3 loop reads CASRTTRLVNEQFF. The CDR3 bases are TGTGCCAGTAGGACAACCCGGTTGGTGAATGAGCAGTTCTTC.

CDR3 residues: CASSIWTGAETLHF. The CDR3, as DNA: TGTGCCAGTAGTATATGGACAGGGGCCGAAACCCTCCACTTT. This sequence joins TRBV19 and TRBJ1-6; 9 bases are shared with TRBD1. CDR1 and CDR2 from the germline V gene are LNHDA and SQIVND (reference sequence). V lost 2 bases, J lost 14 bases, and 7 bases stayed unmatched. This CDR3 spans 14 amino acids.